These T cell receptor beta chains were read from a single sample in a study of long-term antiretroviral therapy in people with HIV. Sequenced by immunoSEQ multiplex PCR; TCRdb stores in-frame clones only, minus some. The sample lists about 33,000 clones, roughly 80% occurring once. The material sequenced was unsorted PBMCs, taken 2 years after starting antiretroviral therapy. Receptor source: a woman between 45 and 65 years old with HIV. CDR3s include the opening cysteine and the closing phenylalanine or tryptophan.

>TRBV9
CASSAHWSSYNEQFF
>TRBV19
CASTRGAGTDTQYF
>TRBV28
CASSVMGQANYEQYF
>TRBV5-6
CASSLVLNTEAFF
>TRBV5-4
CASSRRAGANEKLFF
>TRBV19
CASSIVFPGELFF
>TRBV5-1
CASSFAQGARPTDTQYF
>TRBV2
CASLLANTEAFF
>TRBV4-1
CASSQVGFRGRSYNEQFF
>TRBV5-1
CASSLVGGEVQYF
>TRBV4-1
CASSQGTGVETQYF
>TRBV9
CASSDRGAVNEQFF
>TRBV30
CAWSVGPNTGELFF
>TRBV5-5
CASSPPTGLWYQETQYF
>TRBV27
CASSPGVSGANVLTF
>TRBV10-3
CAISESGNSPLHF
>TRBV7-2
CASSSRAMGTGELFF
>TRBV25-1
CASSEVRDQETQYF
>TRBV5-1
CASEAGGVADTQYF
>TRBV7-9
CASSFGQIPNQPQHF
>TRBV2
CASSEGPAANYGYTF
>TRBV7-9
CASSPVTTAYGEKLFF
>TRBV11-3
CASSHHKNTEAFF
>TRBV30
CACWTANYGYTF
>TRBV18
CASSPPIGRSQLNTEAFF
>TRBV11-2
CASSFSLEGYNEQFF
>TRBV19
CASRRLGGATNEKLFF
>TRBV27
CASSLSRVSNEKLFF
>TRBV5-1
CASSIGTGNSPLHF
>TRBV5-1
CASSFTGGPIQYF
>TRBV5-1
CASTLGPGQETQYF
>TRBV5-3
CARSSTPRSYGYTF
>TRBV9
CASSVQAVSYEQYF